This is a list of T cell receptor beta chains from one sample in a study of cytomegalovirus exposure and HLA in healthy donors. The repertoire was sequenced with immunoSEQ multiplex PCR; TCRdb's copy has only in-frame clones and lacks some. This table holds under 150,000 clones, 70% to 80% found once. Sequencing was done on a sample of PBMCs. The source is a woman aged 25 to 39 in good health and CMV-seropositive. Each CDR3 is given with its conserved first and last residue. D genes are given only for firm matches. Clone size, where shown, is once, few, many, or a class for clones that have expanded.

V	size	J	D	DNA	CDR3
TRBV5-1	-	TRBJ2-7	-	TGCGCCAGCACCTCAACTTCCTACGAGCAGTACTTC	CASTSTSYEQYF
TRBV2	-	TRBJ2-7	-	TGTGCCAGCGATGACAGAAACTCCTACGAGCAGTACTTC	CASDDRNSYEQYF
TRBV5-1	-	TRBJ2-3	TRBD2	TGCGCCAGCAGCGGTAGCGGGCCTAGCACAGATACGCAGTATTTT	CASSGSGPSTDTQYF
TRBV7-9	-	TRBJ2-3	-	TGTGCCAGCAGCTTAGCGGCCGCAGATACGCAGTATTTT	CASSLAAADTQYF
TRBV4-1	-	TRBJ2-7	TRBD2	TGCGCCAGCAGCTTCCCCGGGACTAGCGACCCCTACGAGCAGTACTTC	CASSFPGTSDPYEQYF
TRBV4-1	-	TRBJ2-7	-	TGCGCCAGCAGCCCCGCGGCTAGCGTTAGCTCCTACGAGCAGTACTTC	CASSPAASVSSYEQYF
TRBV5-1	once	TRBJ2-5	-	TGCGCCAGCAGCTTGCAGGGCAGGGATGCCGAGACCCAGTACTTC	CASSLQGRDAETQYF
TRBV5-6	-	TRBJ2-7	-	TGTGCCAGCAGCTTCGGTCCGGGTGAGGCCTACGAGCAGTACTTC	CASSFGPGEAYEQYF
TRBV29-1	-	TRBJ2-3	TRBD2	TGCAGCGTTGTAGGACTAGCGGGGGGGCCGCGTGGCACAGATACGCAGTATTTT	CSVVGLAGGPRGTDTQYF
TRBV6-5	-	TRBJ2-3	TRBD2	TGTGCCAGCAGTCTTAGACTAGCGGGCACAGATACGCAGTATTTT	CASSLRLAGTDTQYF
TRBV6-6	-	TRBJ1-1	-	TGTGCCAGCACCCTCCAGATGAACACTGAAGCTTTCTTT	CASTLQMNTEAFF
TRBV27	once	TRBJ1-1	TRBD1	TGTGCCAGCAGTTTGCCGGGACAGGGGATCATTTCTGAAGCTTTCTTT	CASSLPGQGIISEAFF
TRBV6-1	-	TRBJ1-2	TRBD1	TGTGCCGGGGGGGGGACAGGGAAATCGAACTATGGCTACACCTTC	CAGGGTGKSNYGYTF
TRBV11-1	-	TRBJ2-5	TRBD2	TGTGCCAGCAGCTTAGGGCGGGGGTGGTACCAAGAGACCCAGTACTTC	CASSLGRGWYQETQYF
TRBV19	-	TRBJ1-6	TRBD1	TGTGCCAGTAGTCTTGGGACAGGGAATGCTTCACCCCTCCACTTT	CASSLGTGNASPLHF
TRBV6-6	once	TRBJ1-2	TRBD1	TGTGCCAGCAGTGGGACAGGGGGGTATGGCTACACCTTC	CASSGTGGYGYTF
TRBV11-3	few	TRBJ2-3	TRBD1	TGTGCCAGCAGCTCTGGGACAGCGGCAGATACGCAGTATTTT	CASSSGTAADTQYF
TRBV29-1	-	TRBJ2-1	TRBD2	TGCAGCGTTGATGGACTAGCGGGAGGTAGCTCCTACAATGAGCAGTTCTTC	CSVDGLAGGSSYNEQFF
TRBV5-6	-	TRBJ2-7	-	TGTGCCAGCAGCTTGGGTCTCAGTCCCTCCTACGAGCAGTACTTC	CASSLGLSPSYEQYF
TRBV29-1	few	TRBJ1-3	TRBD1	TGCAGCGTTAAAACAGGGGGCTCTGGAAACACCATATATTTT	CSVKTGGSGNTIYF
TRBV30	once	TRBJ2-1	TRBD1	TGTGCCTACCGGGACAGCGTTTACAATGAGCAGTTCTTC	CAYRDSVYNEQFF
TRBV7-9	-	TRBJ2-5	-	TGTGCCAGCAGCTTAATCCCGAGGAGCAACCAAGAGACCCAGTACTTC	CASSLIPRSNQETQYF
TRBV11-2	-	TRBJ2-4	TRBD1	TGTGCCAGCAGCGATCGGACAGGAAACAAAAACATTCAGTACTTC	CASSDRTGNKNIQYF
TRBV15	-	TRBJ2-5	TRBD2	TGTGCCACCAGCAGAGCGATCGCGGGGGGGATGGAGACCCAGTACTTC	CATSRAIAGGMETQYF
TRBV14	-	TRBJ2-1	TRBD2	TGTGCCAGCAGCCAACCCCCCGGCGGGGGGGCCTACAATGAGCAGTTCTTC	CASSQPPGGGAYNEQFF
TRBV6-6	-	TRBJ1-1	TRBD1	TGTGCCAGCAGTTACTCTAGGACAGGGGGGCTCACTGAAGCTTTCTTT	CASSYSRTGGLTEAFF
TRBV30	-	TRBJ2-2	-	TGTGCCTGGAATATCCTTAACACCGGGGAGCTGTTTTTT	CAWNILNTGELFF
TRBV5-4	-	TRBJ1-1	-	TGTGCCAGCAGCTTGATTGGGGCCGGTCGGACTGAAGCTTTCTTT	CASSLIGAGRTEAFF
TRBV7-3	-	TRBJ2-2	-	TGTGCCAGCAGGATAGGCGGCGGGGAGCTGTTTTTT	CASRIGGGELFF